The next 5 T cell receptor beta chains were all read from a single sample in a study of blood T cell repertoires in COVID-19 (dated by TCRdb to about 2020). The library relied on the immunoSEQ multiplex PCR assay. This immuneACCESS table, as held by TCRdb, lists in-frame sequences with V and J called but not all clones. Of the missing ones, under half trace to an unresolved V gene in checked studies; the others have no known cause. Here the sample has hundreds of thousands of clones; around 89% occur a single time. The top ten constitute about 7% of the sample. Specimen: peripheral blood. The source is a woman aged 25 to 39 who had recovered from COVID-19.

The chain combines TRBV11-2 with TRBJ2-3, with D possibly matching TRBD2 (5 bases). V lost 6 bases and J 9 bases, leaving 16 bases between the germline ends. Germline lookup yields CDR1 SGHAT and CDR2 FQNNGV. The CDR3 extends over 13 amino acids. The DNA of the CDR3 is TGTGCCAGCAGTGTCAGTCCGGGGAACACGCAGTATTTT. Protein: CASSVSPGNTQYF.

This clone was seen a single time. The chain is built from TRBV19 and TRBJ2-5; tentatively, D is TRBD1 (6 bases). CDR1 is LNHDA and CDR2 is SQIVND in the germline V gene (reference sequence). V lost 6 bases, J lost 6 bases, and 26 bases lay in between. CDR3 length equals 17 residues. Here the CDR3 reads CASSLAPTGTPEKTQYF. The CDR3 DNA reads as TGTGCCAGTAGCCTGGCCCCCACCGGGACACCCGAGAAGACCCAGTACTTC. The whole variable domain, filled in from reference TRBV19 and TRBJ2-5, reads DGGITQSPKYLFRKEGQNVTLSCEQNLNHDAMYWYRQDPGQGLRLIYYSQIVNDFQKGDIAEGYSVSREKKESFPLTVTSAQKNPTAFYLCASSLAPTGTPEKTQYFGPGTRLLVL.

This clone was counted between two and nine times. The rearrangement joins TRBV4-2 to TRBJ1-4, with 10 bases identical to TRBD1. Unmatched junction bases numbered 1, after V lost 0 bases and J lost 6 bases. The CDR3 sequence is 15 residues long. Germline V gives CDR1 LGHNA, CDR2 YNFKEQ. The CDR3 DNA sequence: TGTGCCAGCAGCCAAGAGGGGACAGGGGATGAAAAACTGTTTTTT. Translated, it gives CASSQEGTGDEKLFF.

The rearrangement joins TRBV4-1 to TRBJ2-5; D possibly corresponds to TRBD2 (6 bases). The CDR3 covers 17 residues. The germline V gene encodes CDR1 MGHRA and CDR2 YSYEKL. Trimming cost V 4 bases and J 0 bases, with 18 bases left between them. The CDR3 is CASSLRNGGTYQETQYF. In DNA, the CDR3 is TGCGCCAGCAGCCTAAGAAATGGCGGGACGTACCAAGAGACCCAGTACTTC.

The CDR3 protein is CASSPGQFLSYEQYF. The CDR3 bases are TGTGCCAGCAGTCCTGGACAGTTCCTATCCTACGAGCAGTACTTC. The rearrangement uses TRBV7-2 and TRBJ2-7, with a tentative D call TRBD1 (6 bases). Germline CDR1 is SGHTA and CDR2 is FQGNSA. With 6 bases removed from V and 1 base from J, the gap between germline ends came to 16 bases. This CDR3 region has 15 residues.